One sample yielded the 30 T cell receptor beta chains listed below, sequenced in a study of T cells after posttransplantation cyclophosphamide listed by TCRdb under 2016. The library was generated by the immunoSEQ multiplex PCR assay. TCRdb holds this immuneACCESS table with in-frame rearrangements only. Some clones are missing; in checked studies, unresolved V genes explain under half, and the rest has no known cause. For this sample the table gives thousands of clones, of which approximately 97% were detected only once. The ten biggest clones cover 0.5% to 0.65% of the sample. Sequencing used naive CD8+ T cells sorted from PBMCs. The receptor set was obtained from a woman in her 30s in good health and a related stem cell transplant donor.

The J gene is TRBJ2-7, the V gene TRBV11-2; D may be TRBD2 (5 bases). The germline V gene has CDR1 SGHAT and CDR2 FQNNGV. The V end lost 5 bases, the J end lost 0 bases, and 14 bases lay between the germline ends. The CDR3 has 15 residues. The CDR3 sequence is CASSLATVSSYEQYF. DNA of the CDR3: TGTGCCAGCAGCCTAGCTACAGTGAGCTCCTACGAGCAGTACTTC.

Concerning this clone: Distinct nucleotide sequences in the sample also encode this CDR3. The rearrangement joins TRBV2 to TRBJ1-1; the match to TRBD1 covers 12 bases. This CDR3 has 15 amino acids. Germline loops: CDR1 SNHLY, CDR2 FYNNEI. V lost 3 bases and J lost 5; bases outside the gene matches: 4. CDR3 amino acids: CASSDKGQGATEAFF. For the CDR3, the DNA is TGTGCCAGCAGTGACAAGGGACAGGGGGCGACTGAAGCTTTCTTT.

The sample holds one count of this clone. The chain employs TRBV11-2 and TRBJ2-7, with D possibly being TRBD1 (6 bases). The CDR3 totals 14 residues. The V gene's germline CDR1 is SGHAT and CDR2 FQNNGV. Trimming left V 1 base short and J 6 bases short, with 13 bases between. CDR3 in DNA: TGTGCCAGCAGCTTAGGTCAGGGGATATCCGAGCAGTACTTC. Translation: CASSLGQGISEQYF.

V is TRBV28 and J is TRBJ2-5; 8 bases are a match to TRBD1. The tail of the sequence fits TRBJ2-7 better, so the J call may be wrong. This CDR3 spans 15 amino acids. The V gene's germline CDR1 is MDHEN and CDR2 SYDVKM. The CDR3 nucleotides are TGTGCCAGCAGGGCGGGACAGGAGCCTTCCTACGAGCAGTACTTC. This encodes CASRAGQEPSYEQYF.

The gene calls are TRBV6-6 and TRBJ2-1; tentative D call: TRBD1 (7 bases). CDR1 and CDR2 (germline): MNHNY, SVGAGI (reference sequence). V dropped 7 bases and J dropped 2 bases, with 15 bases sitting between them. The CDR3 sequence is 15 residues long. The CDR3 reads CASNLGGTAYNEQFF. Written as DNA, the CDR3 is TGTGCCAGCAACCTCGGCGGGACAGCCTACAATGAGCAGTTCTTC.

The rearrangement uses TRBV7-2 and TRBJ2-7; D perhaps matches TRBD2 (6 bases). V was clipped by 1 base and J by 0 bases, with 10 bases between them. The CDR3 consists of 15 residues. From germline, CDR1 is SGHTA and CDR2 FQGNSA. CDR3 in amino acids: CASSLDLGSSYEQYF. The CDR3 bases are TGTGCCAGCAGCTTAGACCTCGGGAGCTCCTACGAGCAGTACTTC.

V gene TRBV19 combines with J gene TRBJ2-1; 9 nucleotides agree with TRBD2. Germline lookup yields CDR1 LNHDA and CDR2 SQIVND (reference sequence). V shed 2 bases, J shed 3 bases, and the junction held 5 bases outside the gene matches. The CDR3 runs 16 residues. CDR3 bases: TGTGCCAGTAGTATATGGCGCGGGGGGGGCTACAATGAGCAGTTCTTC. Translated, it gives CASSIWRGGGYNEQFF.

The rearrangement links TRBV7-2 to TRBJ2-7, with 8 bases that match TRBD1. CDR1 and CDR2 from the germline V gene are SGHTA and FQGNSA. This CDR3 is 14 amino acids long. Trimming at V came to 5 bases and at J to 6 bases, leaving 9 bases not matched to a gene. The CDR3 DNA follows: TGTGCCAGCAGCGAACCGGGACAGGTAACCGAGCAGTACTTC. It translates to CASSEPGQVTEQYF.

V usage is TRBV7-9 and J usage is TRBJ1-4; D is unresolved. This CDR3 contains 14 residues. Germline V gene data show CDR1 as SEHNR and CDR2 as FQNEAQ (reference sequence). Trimming removed 5 bases from V and 4 bases from J, with 11 bases in between. CDR3 in DNA: TGTGCCAGCAGCCCTGGGCAGTTTAATGAAAAACTGTTTTTT. Translation: CASSPGQFNEKLFF.

This clone is a singleton in its sample. The rearrangement links TRBV21-1 to TRBJ2-5; TRBD1 is the table's D call, not checked against the DNA. TRBV21-1 is noted as a pseudogene. The CDR3 totals 13 residues. DNA for the CDR3: TGTGCCAGCAGCTTTCGGACAGTCGAGACCCAGTACTTC. Amino acids: CASSFRTVETQYF.

DNA of the CDR3: TGTGCCAGCAGCCGACACTCGGGAGGGGACCAAGAGACCCAGTACTTC. Translation gives CASSRHSGGDQETQYF. The chain recombines TRBV28 with TRBJ2-5; 8 bases are a match to TRBD2. From germline, CDR1 is MDHEN and CDR2 SYDVKM. J was trimmed by 0 bases and V by 6 bases; bases with no gene match: 9. The CDR3 has 16 residues. Full variable domain (rest looked up from reference TRBV28 and TRBJ2-5): DVKVTQSSRYLVKRTGEKVFLECVQDMDHENMFWYRQDPGLGLRLIYFSYDVKMKEKGDIPEGYSVSREKKERFSLILESASTNQTSMYLCASSRHSGGDQETQYFGPGTRLLVL.

The chain couples TRBV5-1 to TRBJ1-2; 9 positions agree with TRBD1. Germline V gene sequence: CDR1 SGHRS, CDR2 YFSETQ. Trimming took 5 bases from V and 3 from J; bases not matched to a gene: 8. This CDR3 has 15 amino acids. CDR3 protein: CASRPRDREDYGYTF. CDR3 in DNA: TGCGCCAGCAGGCCCCGGGACAGGGAAGACTATGGCTACACCTTC.

The chain joins TRBV7-9 to TRBJ1-1; 8 positions agree with TRBD1. The ends lost 2 bases at V and 5 bases at J; junction bases unmatched: 7. This CDR3 has 15 amino acids. CDR1 is SEHNR and CDR2 is FQNEAQ in the germline V gene (reference sequence). This CDR3 is CASSLSPRGLTEAFF. The CDR3 DNA reads TGTGCCAGCAGCTTAAGCCCCAGGGGGCTAACTGAAGCTTTCTTT.

As DNA, the CDR3 is TGCGCCAGCAGCCATTTTACCGACGGGACTGAAGCTTTCTTT. This translates into CASSHFTDGTEAFF. The chain is built from TRBV4-1 and TRBJ1-1; D unclear. The V end lost 3 bases, the J end lost 5 bases, and 13 bases lay between the germline ends. The CDR3 length is 14 residues. Per the germline V gene, CDR1 is MGHRA and CDR2 is YSYEKL.

The chain links TRBV7-2 to TRBJ1-5; D remains ambiguous. Germline CDR1 SGHTA, CDR2 FQGNSA. There are 14 residues in the CDR3. V was trimmed by 2 bases and J by 2 bases, leaving 7 bases between them. The CDR3 loop reads CASSLSGGNQPQHF. The DNA of the CDR3 is TGTGCCAGCAGCTTATCGGGAGGCAATCAGCCCCAGCATTTT.

The chain combines TRBV6-6 with TRBJ2-1, with TRBD2 as a possible D gene (6 bases). CDR1 MNHNY and CDR2 SVGAGI come from the germline V gene (reference sequence). The V and J ends lost 7 bases and 2 bases respectively, with 15 bases between them. The CDR3 is 15 amino acids. This CDR3 reads CASNLGGAAYNEQFF. CDR3 bases: TGTGCCAGCAACCTCGGCGGGGCAGCCTACAATGAGCAGTTCTTC.

The CDR3 DNA reads as TGTGCCAGCAGCTTAGCCCGCCTTGGGCCAGGCAGGGCTGGAAACACCATATATTTT. Protein sequence: CASSLARLGPGRAGNTIYF. This rearrangement joins TRBV7-8 to TRBJ1-3, with a tentative D call TRBD1 (5 bases). The CDR3 length is 19 residues. V was trimmed by 0 bases and J by 2 bases, leaving 20 bases between them. The germline CDR1 and CDR2 sequences are SGHVS and FQNEAQ.

This clone was found once. This chain uses TRBV7-8 with TRBJ1-2; no clear D. V was trimmed by 1 base and J by 4 bases, leaving 10 bases between them. This CDR3 has 14 amino acids. Germline V gives CDR1 SGHVS, CDR2 FQNEAQ. The CDR3 nucleotides are TGTGCCAGCAGCTTAGGGGAGACGGTCTATGGCTACACCTTC. Translating gives CASSLGETVYGYTF.

This clone was observed a single time. DNA for the CDR3: TGTGCCAGCAGCCCCCACGGGCGGGGGGCCACAGATACGCAGTATTTT. Its protein is CASSPHGRGATDTQYF. The chain links TRBV6-6 to TRBJ2-3; 8 bases fit TRBD2. V shed 6 bases and J 2 bases; nucleotides not matched to a gene: 10. Germline CDR1 and CDR2: MNHNY and SVGAGI (reference sequence). The CDR3 contains 16 residues.

The rearrangement links TRBV7-9 to TRBJ2-5, with 12 bases that match TRBD2. Looked up from germline, CDR1 is SEHNR and CDR2 is FQNEAQ (reference sequence). The CDR3 spans 15 residues. The V and J ends lost 4 bases and 5 bases, in that order; junction bases with no gene match: 5. The CDR3, as DNA: TGTGCCAGCAGCTCCCTAGCGGGGGGGCCGGAGACCCAGTACTTC. This codes for CASSSLAGGPETQYF.

Comments on this clone: The junction shows a germline mismatch at one end, possibly a read error. The identical CDR3 is also encoded by other nucleotide sequences in the sample. The chain uses TRBV28 and TRBJ1-6, with unresolved D. Germline V gene sequence: CDR1 MDHEN, CDR2 SYDVKM. This CDR3 contains 17 residues. CDR3 DNA: TGTGCCAGCGAGTTGAGGGCGGGAGTCGCCTATAATTCCCCCCTCCACTTT. Translating it yields CASELRAGVAYNSPLHF.

The chain has TRBV4-2 and TRBJ2-7, with D tentatively TRBD2 (5 bases). The CDR3 totals 16 residues. Germline V gene sequence: CDR1 LGHNA, CDR2 YNFKEQ. The germline V and J ends were trimmed by 0 bases and 0 bases, with 12 bases remaining between them. The DNA of the CDR3 is TGTGCCAGCAGCCAAGATTTGGACTGGTCCTCCTACGAGCAGTACTTC. The encoded protein is CASSQDLDWSSYEQYF.

The V and J genes are TRBV7-2 and TRBJ2-3, with D unclear. The V end was cut by 5 bases, the J end by 4 bases, with 13 bases between. The CDR3 runs 14 residues. Per the germline V gene, CDR1 is SGHTA and CDR2 is FQGNSA. The CDR3 sequence: CASSPWASSDTQYF. The CDR3 DNA follows: TGTGCCAGCAGCCCCTGGGCCTCCTCAGATACGCAGTATTTT.

This chain links TRBV28 with TRBJ2-7, with D hard to call. The CDR3 totals 13 residues. Germline loops: CDR1 MDHEN, CDR2 SYDVKM. V lost 3 bases to trimming and J lost 2 bases, with 8 bases between them. The CDR3 nucleotides are TGTGCCAGCAGTTTCGGTCCTACCTACGAGCAGTACTTC. This gives the protein CASSFGPTYEQYF.

The chain is built from TRBV27 and TRBJ2-1, with D tentatively TRBD1 (6 bases). This CDR3 contains 12 residues. The V gene lost 8 bases and the J gene lost 8 bases, with 13 bases spanning the gap. Germline V gene sequence: CDR1 MNHEY, CDR2 SMNVEV (reference sequence). The CDR3 reads CASSPGVDEQFF. CDR3 DNA: TGTGCCAGCTCCCCAGGGGTTGATGAGCAGTTCTTC.

This chain connects TRBV5-5 to TRBJ1-5; D remains ambiguous. This CDR3 region has 14 residues. Germline lookup yields CDR1 SGHKS and CDR2 YYEKEE (reference sequence). Trimming pared 0 bases from V and 4 bases from J, leaving 8 bases between. CDR3: CASSLAGLNQPQHF. The CDR3 bases are TGTGCCAGCAGCTTGGCCGGTTTAAATCAGCCCCAGCATTTT.

The chain joins TRBV4-1 to TRBJ2-1, with TRBD2 as a possible D gene (6 bases). Trimming cost V 0 bases and J 7 bases, with 7 bases left between them. The CDR3 covers 13 residues. CDR1 and CDR2 from the germline V gene are MGHRA and YSYEKL. The CDR3 protein is CASSQEGGNEQFF. CDR3 DNA sequence: TGCGCCAGCAGCCAAGAGGGGGGTAATGAGCAGTTCTTC.

The chain combines TRBV4-1 with TRBJ2-5, with D maybe TRBD1 (6 bases). The DNA end is more similar to TRBJ2-7, so the J call may be wrong. The CDR3 runs to 15 residues. Germline values: CDR1 MGHRA, CDR2 YSYEKL. The CDR3 DNA is TGCGCCAGCAGCCAACAGGGGATTCCTACCTACGAGCAGTACTTC. Translating gives CASSQQGIPTYEQYF.

The count of this clone is one. This sample includes further DNA sequences coding for the same CDR3. CDR3: CASSFFRRGADYNSPLHF. The CDR3 DNA follows: TGTGCCAGCAGCTTCTTTAGGCGGGGGGCGGACTATAATTCACCCCTCCACTTT. The chain employs TRBV13 and TRBJ1-6, with D possibly TRBD1 on 6 matching bases. Trimming took 3 bases from V and 3 from J, leaving 18 bases between them. The germline V gene has CDR1 PRHDT and CDR2 FYEKMQ (reference sequence). This CDR3 is 18 amino acids long.

This sequence joins TRBV6-6 and TRBJ1-3; possibly TRBD1 for D (6 bases). The V end was cut by 7 bases, the J end by 0 bases, with 16 bases between. The CDR3 runs 16 residues. CDR1 is MNHNY, CDR2 SVGAGI, per germline (reference sequence). CDR3 residues: CASTKLQGISGNTIYF. In DNA, the CDR3 is TGTGCCAGCACCAAATTACAGGGAATCTCTGGAAACACCATATATTTT.